This TCR beta chain was found in a study of identifying expanded T cells in peripheral blood (dated by TCRdb to about 2019). With regard to the full study: Technical replicates were generated by sequencing separate aliquots of the same genomic DNA pool, and four replicates were compared pairwise.

Summary of the overall study and its limitations: It was expected by the authors that biological variance in healthy repertoires might increase further over much longer intervals, such as months to years. The beta-binomial model significantly reduced the number of clones called differentially abundant and the false-positive rate across all healthy-donor time intervals. In all healthy donors, the variance in clone template counts between samples taken two weeks apart rose significantly as total template count increased. The binomial model flagged approximately 1.2 differentially abundant clones between technical replicates, compared with about 16 over around 2 weeks and 19 to 20 over about 4 weeks.

No immune events such as infections were documented for the healthy donors during the collection period. Blood repertoires from healthy donors were used as a training cohort for calibrating time-dependent variance in a beta-binomial model of differential abundance of T-cell clones. The training cohort comprised roughly ten healthy donors, 3 female and 7 male. On average the donors were about 45 years old, and their ages spanned roughly 29 to 70 years. Whole blood, obtained from a commercial supplier, was collected from each healthy donor at three time points spaced roughly 14 days apart. For immunosequencing, genomic DNA was extracted from whole blood that had not been sorted. The immunoSEQ Assay, which relies on bias-controlled multiplex PCR amplification of genomic DNA, was used to profile TCRbeta CDR3 regions. The source study handled its data this way. To quantify the absolute abundance of each unique TCRbeta CDR3 region, the sequences were collapsed and filtered. Differential abundance was tested with a binomial (Fisher-equivalent) model and with a beta-binomial model adding time-dependent variance fitted from healthy donors. Clones with fewer than 5 combined templates were removed, and differential abundance was called for clones with a Benjamini-Hochberg FDR below 0.01. The form v = (b*log(k)+a)^2 was used to model beta-binomial variance as a function of total template count across the two samples. Drawn from immuneACCESS, this table holds only the in-frame rearrangements with V and J called that TCRdb kept. Clones are partly lost; checked studies trace under half to an unresolved V gene and leave the rest unexplained. From that table come the V and J calls and clone size; the DNA was used to work out D and trimming. This sample gives more than 70,000 clones in total; around 86% of them show up just once. The ten top clones hold about 5.6% of the sample.

About this clone: Its antigen is currently not known. The record has no base qualities; no much larger clone is one base away.

From the cysteine up to the phenylalanine, the CDR3 has a length of 12 residues. The read is trimmed to its CDR3 DNA, 36 bases read in frame from base 1. In the germline V gene, CDR1 corresponds to SGHRS and CDR2 to YFSETQ. Trimming removed 5 bases from V and 8 bases from J; the gene matches leave 6 bases unexplained. The source is a person aged 18 to 70 in good health. Sequencing was done on a sample of blood. Recombination linked TRBV5-1 to TRBJ1-2; TRBD1 agrees with 7 junctional bases. The CDR3 region: CASRLQGRGYTF. The DNA is TGCGCCAGCAGACTACAGGGGAGAGGCTACACCTTC.